A selection of T cell receptor beta chains follows, all from one sample in a study of cytomegalovirus exposure and HLA in healthy donors. The repertoire was sequenced with immunoSEQ multiplex PCR; TCRdb's copy has only in-frame clones and lacks some. The sample consists of some 110,000 clones, around 75% of them appearing once. Sequencing was performed on PBMCs. The receptors originated from a woman younger than 30 in good health and CMV-seronegative. Each CDR3 is given with its conserved first and last residue. The order of the fields is D gene, clone size, J gene, V gene, CDR3 protein, CDR3 DNA. The D gene is left open where the match is weak. Clone size, where shown, is once, few, many, or a class for clones that have expanded.

d_gene: NA
abundance: NA
j_gene: TRBJ2-2
v_gene: TRBV6-1
CDR3aa: CASRGETANTGELFF
CDR3nt: TGTGCCAGCAGAGGAGAGACAGCTAACACCGGGGAGCTGTTTTTT

d_gene: NA
abundance: NA
j_gene: TRBJ1-2
v_gene: TRBV6-1
CDR3aa: CATLIDSPRGYTF
CDR3nt: TGTGCCACCCTAATTGACAGCCCAAGGGGCTACACCTTC

d_gene: TRBD1
abundance: NA
j_gene: TRBJ2-6
v_gene: TRBV7-8
CDR3aa: CASSSTGAGGANVLTF
CDR3nt: TGTGCCAGCAGCTCGACAGGGGCCGGAGGGGCCAACGTCCTGACTTTC

d_gene: TRBD1
abundance: few
j_gene: TRBJ1-2
v_gene: TRBV18
CDR3aa: CASSPSGTGVGYTF
CDR3nt: TGTGCCAGCTCACCAAGCGGGACAGGGGTTGGCTACACCTTC

d_gene: NA
abundance: NA
j_gene: TRBJ2-6
v_gene: TRBV19
CDR3aa: CASSPRSTTGANVLTF
CDR3nt: TGTGCCAGTAGTCCCCGGTCGACAACTGGGGCCAACGTCCTGACTTTC

d_gene: NA
abundance: NA
j_gene: TRBJ1-2
v_gene: TRBV5-6
CDR3aa: CASSLVVGDGYTF
CDR3nt: TGTGCCAGCAGCTTGGTGGTAGGGGATGGCTACACCTTC

d_gene: NA
abundance: NA
j_gene: TRBJ1-1
v_gene: TRBV29-1
CDR3aa: CSVANDAAFF
CDR3nt: TGCAGCGTTGCGAACGATGCGGCTTTCTTT

d_gene: TRBD1
abundance: few
j_gene: TRBJ1-2
v_gene: TRBV7-9
CDR3aa: CASSQRQGDGYTF
CDR3nt: TGTGCCAGCAGCCAGAGACAGGGGGATGGCTACACCTTC

d_gene: TRBD2
abundance: NA
j_gene: TRBJ2-5
v_gene: TRBV12-5
CDR3aa: CASGLGLAGKETQYF
CDR3nt: TGTGCTAGTGGTCTCGGACTAGCTGGGAAGGAGACCCAGTACTTC

d_gene: TRBD1
abundance: once
j_gene: TRBJ1-2
v_gene: TRBV30
CDR3aa: CAWSPGGSYGYTF
CDR3nt: TGTGCCTGGAGCCCAGGGGGCAGCTATGGCTACACCTTC

d_gene: NA
abundance: NA
j_gene: TRBJ2-7
v_gene: TRBV30
CDR3aa: CAWNLEGYEQYF
CDR3nt: TGTGCCTGGAATCTGGAGGGCTACGAGCAGTACTTC

d_gene: TRBD2
abundance: NA
j_gene: TRBJ2-1
v_gene: TRBV30
CDR3aa: CAWCRSGGWEQFF
CDR3nt: TGTGCCTGGTGTCGTAGCGGGGGTTGGGAGCAGTTCTTC

d_gene: NA
abundance: NA
j_gene: TRBJ1-1
v_gene: TRBV9
CDR3aa: CASSPRQNTEAFF
CDR3nt: TGTGCCAGCAGCCCCAGACAAAACACTGAAGCTTTCTTT

d_gene: TRBD1
abundance: once
j_gene: TRBJ1-1
v_gene: TRBV29-1
CDR3aa: CSGYRGPLNTEAFF
CDR3nt: TGCAGCGGCTACAGGGGCCCCTTGAACACTGAAGCTTTCTTT

d_gene: TRBD2
abundance: NA
j_gene: TRBJ2-1
v_gene: TRBV4-1
CDR3aa: CASSQAGLIDSYNEQFF
CDR3nt: TGCGCCAGCAGCCAAGCGGGACTAATCGACTCCTACAATGAGCAGTTCTTC

d_gene: NA
abundance: few
j_gene: TRBJ2-2
v_gene: TRBV19
CDR3aa: CASTTSGATGELFF
CDR3nt: TGTGCCAGTACAACCTCAGGGGCTACCGGGGAGCTGTTTTTT

d_gene: NA
abundance: NA
j_gene: TRBJ2-3
v_gene: TRBV2
CDR3aa: CASSVQRSSTDTQYF
CDR3nt: TGTGCCAGCAGTGTTCAGCGAAGTTCCACAGATACGCAGTATTTT

d_gene: NA
abundance: once
j_gene: TRBJ2-6
v_gene: TRBV4-1
CDR3aa: CASSQRQSAGANVLTF
CDR3nt: TGCGCCAGCAGCCAACGACAGTCAGCTGGGGCCAACGTCCTGACTTTC

d_gene: TRBD1
abundance: NA
j_gene: TRBJ2-3
v_gene: TRBV2
CDR3aa: CASKGQGTDTQYF
CDR3nt: TGTGCCAGCAAGGGACAGGGAACAGATACGCAGTATTTT

d_gene: NA
abundance: NA
j_gene: TRBJ1-2
v_gene: TRBV5-4
CDR3aa: CASSLGVDLTGFYGYTF
CDR3nt: TGTGCCAGCAGCTTAGGGGTCGATTTGACGGGTTTCTATGGCTACACCTTC

d_gene: NA
abundance: NA
j_gene: TRBJ2-3
v_gene: TRBV7-9
CDR3aa: CASSLVGVTSTDTQYF
CDR3nt: TGTGCCAGCAGCTTAGTAGGGGTAACTAGCACAGATACGCAGTATTTT

d_gene: NA
abundance: NA
j_gene: TRBJ1-2
v_gene: TRBV19
CDR3aa: CASRGLDWDYGYTF
CDR3nt: TGTGCCAGTAGGGGACTCGACTGGGACTATGGCTACACCTTC

d_gene: NA
abundance: NA
j_gene: TRBJ1-2
v_gene: TRBV6-1
CDR3aa: CASSEAWTVNYGYTF
CDR3nt: TGTGCCAGCAGTGAAGCGTGGACAGTAAACTATGGCTACACCTTC

d_gene: NA
abundance: NA
j_gene: TRBJ2-7
v_gene: TRBV5-1
CDR3aa: CASSLGAGYEQYF
CDR3nt: TGCGCCAGCAGCTTGGGGGCAGGCTACGAGCAGTACTTC

d_gene: NA
abundance: NA
j_gene: TRBJ1-2
v_gene: TRBV5-1
CDR3aa: CASSPSGNPYGYTF
CDR3nt: TGCGCCAGCAGCCCCTCCGGTAACCCCTATGGCTACACCTTC

d_gene: NA
abundance: NA
j_gene: TRBJ2-7
v_gene: TRBV4-1
CDR3aa: CASSQVPPPWGREQYF
CDR3nt: TGCGCCAGCAGCCAAGTACCCCCTCCCTGGGGGCGGGAGCAGTACTTC

d_gene: NA
abundance: NA
j_gene: TRBJ1-5
v_gene: TRBV15
CDR3aa: CATSSRRGVSNQPQHF
CDR3nt: TGTGCCACCAGCAGTAGGAGGGGCGTCAGCAATCAGCCCCAGCATTTT

d_gene: NA
abundance: few
j_gene: TRBJ1-1
v_gene: TRBV18
CDR3aa: CASSPKEVGVVTEAFF
CDR3nt: TGTGCCAGCTCACCAAAGGAGGTCGGTGTTGTCACTGAAGCTTTCTTT

d_gene: NA
abundance: NA
j_gene: TRBJ1-4
v_gene: TRBV2
CDR3aa: CATTVMMREKLFF
CDR3nt: TGTGCTACTACCGTGATGATGCGGGAAAAACTGTTTTTT

d_gene: NA
abundance: NA
j_gene: TRBJ1-5
v_gene: TRBV5-4
CDR3aa: CASSHTGRGSGNQPQHF
CDR3nt: TGTGCCAGCAGCCACACGGGGAGGGGTTCGGGCAATCAGCCCCAGCATTTT

d_gene: NA
abundance: NA
j_gene: TRBJ2-1
v_gene: TRBV6-1
CDR3aa: CASSAQQGLGFF
CDR3nt: TGTGCCAGCAGTGCCCAACAGGGCCTTGGGTTCTTC

d_gene: TRBD1
abundance: NA
j_gene: TRBJ1-1
v_gene: TRBV7-9
CDR3aa: CASSQGQGGNWNTEAFF
CDR3nt: TGTGCCAGCAGCCAGGGGCAGGGGGGTAACTGGAACACTGAAGCTTTCTTT

d_gene: TRBD1
abundance: NA
j_gene: TRBJ1-1
v_gene: TRBV5-1
CDR3aa: CASSWNGQGNTEAFF
CDR3nt: TGCGCCAGCAGCTGGAATGGACAGGGGAACACTGAAGCTTTCTTT

d_gene: TRBD2
abundance: NA
j_gene: TRBJ2-3
v_gene: TRBV28
CDR3aa: CASSAGGGTDTQYF
CDR3nt: TGTGCCAGCAGTGCCGGGGGGGGCACAGATACGCAGTATTTT

d_gene: NA
abundance: NA
j_gene: TRBJ2-3
v_gene: TRBV13
CDR3aa: CASSFGGEGDTQYF
CDR3nt: TGTGCCAGCAGCTTCGGCGGGGAAGGAGATACGCAGTATTTT

d_gene: NA
abundance: NA
j_gene: TRBJ1-1
v_gene: TRBV15
CDR3aa: CATSRAKQGRNTEAFF
CDR3nt: TGTGCCACCAGCAGAGCCAAACAGGGTCGAAACACTGAAGCTTTCTTT

d_gene: NA
abundance: few
j_gene: TRBJ1-1
v_gene: TRBV5-1
CDR3aa: CASKGYTEAFF
CDR3nt: TGCGCCAGCAAGGGGTACACTGAAGCTTTCTTT

d_gene: NA
abundance: NA
j_gene: TRBJ1-3
v_gene: TRBV2
CDR3aa: CASSTRFVSGNTIYF
CDR3nt: TGTGCCAGCAGTACCCGGTTTGTCTCTGGAAACACCATATATTTT

d_gene: NA
abundance: NA
j_gene: TRBJ2-1
v_gene: TRBV9
CDR3aa: CASSGSPTYNEQFF
CDR3nt: TGTGCCAGCAGTGGGAGCCCAACGTACAATGAGCAGTTCTTC

d_gene: TRBD1
abundance: once
j_gene: TRBJ1-5
v_gene: TRBV19
CDR3aa: CASSITGVNQPQHF
CDR3nt: TGTGCCAGTAGTATAACAGGGGTCAATCAGCCCCAGCATTTT

d_gene: TRBD2
abundance: once
j_gene: TRBJ2-3
v_gene: TRBV30
CDR3aa: CAWSDRTSGGDTQYF
CDR3nt: TGTGCCTGGAGTGATAGGACTAGCGGGGGAGATACGCAGTATTTT

d_gene: NA
abundance: few
j_gene: TRBJ2-2
v_gene: TRBV6-1
CDR3aa: CASGAGAAGTGELFF
CDR3nt: TGTGCCAGCGGGGCGGGGGCCGCGGGTACCGGGGAGCTGTTTTTT

d_gene: TRBD1
abundance: NA
j_gene: TRBJ1-2
v_gene: TRBV6-4
CDR3aa: CASRITGGYGYGYTF
CDR3nt: TGTGCCAGCAGAATAACAGGGGGTTATGGCTATGGCTACACCTTC

d_gene: TRBD1
abundance: NA
j_gene: TRBJ1-1
v_gene: TRBV7-6
CDR3aa: CASSSYTGVGTEAFF
CDR3nt: TGTGCCAGCAGCAGTTACACAGGGGTAGGCACTGAAGCTTTCTTT

d_gene: NA
abundance: NA
j_gene: TRBJ2-7
v_gene: TRBV4-1
CDR3aa: CASSQSGSTYEQYF
CDR3nt: TGCGCCAGCAGCCAAAGCGGGTCGACCTACGAGCAGTACTTC

d_gene: NA
abundance: NA
j_gene: TRBJ1-5
v_gene: TRBV30
CDR3aa: CAWSGTPGQKWGWNQPQHF
CDR3nt: TGTGCCTGGAGTGGAACCCCCGGCCAGAAGTGGGGCTGGAATCAGCCCCAGCATTTT

d_gene: TRBD1
abundance: NA
j_gene: TRBJ2-7
v_gene: TRBV6-6
CDR3aa: CASSLHRGEKQYF
CDR3nt: TGTGCCAGCAGTTTGCACAGGGGGGAAAAGCAGTACTTC

d_gene: NA
abundance: NA
j_gene: TRBJ2-2
v_gene: TRBV7-9
CDR3aa: CASSLTGELFF
CDR3nt: TGTGCCAGCAGCCTCACCGGGGAGCTGTTTTTT

d_gene: NA
abundance: NA
j_gene: TRBJ2-1
v_gene: TRBV27
CDR3aa: CASSLGLAPYNEQFF
CDR3nt: TGTGCCAGCAGTTTGGGCCTAGCGCCCTACAATGAGCAGTTCTTC

d_gene: NA
abundance: NA
j_gene: TRBJ2-1
v_gene: TRBV30
CDR3aa: CAWSWTVNNEQFF
CDR3nt: TGTGCCTGGAGTTGGACAGTTAACAATGAGCAGTTCTTC

d_gene: NA
abundance: NA
j_gene: TRBJ1-1
v_gene: TRBV10-3
CDR3aa: CAISEWVGTKSEAFF
CDR3nt: TGTGCCATCAGTGAGTGGGTCGGGACAAAATCTGAAGCTTTCTTT

d_gene: NA
abundance: NA
j_gene: TRBJ1-5
v_gene: TRBV15
CDR3aa: CATSRVGGGGNQPQHF
CDR3nt: TGTGCCACCAGCAGAGTAGGCGGGGGTGGCAATCAGCCCCAGCATTTT

d_gene: NA
abundance: NA
j_gene: TRBJ2-3
v_gene: TRBV4-2
CDR3aa: CASSQDRGTDTQYF
CDR3nt: TGTGCCAGCAGCCAAGACAGGGGCACAGATACGCAGTATTTT

d_gene: NA
abundance: NA
j_gene: TRBJ1-5
v_gene: TRBV4-1
CDR3aa: CASSLSSVQPQHF
CDR3nt: TGCGCCAGCAGCCTGAGTAGCGTTCAGCCCCAGCATTTT

d_gene: TRBD1
abundance: NA
j_gene: TRBJ1-1
v_gene: TRBV9
CDR3aa: CASSEQGAQDTEAFF
CDR3nt: TGTGCCAGCAGCGAACAGGGGGCGCAGGATACTGAAGCTTTCTTT